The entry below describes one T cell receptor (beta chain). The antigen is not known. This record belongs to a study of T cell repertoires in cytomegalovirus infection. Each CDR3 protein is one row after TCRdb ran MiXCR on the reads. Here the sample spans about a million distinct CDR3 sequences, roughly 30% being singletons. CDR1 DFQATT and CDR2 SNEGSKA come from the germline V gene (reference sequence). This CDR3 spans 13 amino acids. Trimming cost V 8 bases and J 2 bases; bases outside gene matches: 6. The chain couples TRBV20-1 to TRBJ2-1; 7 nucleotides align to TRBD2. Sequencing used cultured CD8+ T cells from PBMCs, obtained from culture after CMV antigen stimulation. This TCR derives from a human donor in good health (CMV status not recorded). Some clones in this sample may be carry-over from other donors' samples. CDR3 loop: CSRRLAAYNEQFF. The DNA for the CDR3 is TGCAGTCGAAGGCTAGCGGCCTACAATGAGCAGTTCTTC.